Following are 29 T cell receptor beta chains from one sample sequenced in a study of response to subunit inactivated influenza vaccine. Via MiXCR, TCRdb re-called the RT-PCR reads, giving one row per CDR3 protein. The table shows about 650,000 distinct CDR3 sequences, with 14% occurring only once. The material sequenced was PBMCs from blood, taken 14 to 15 days before vaccination. These receptors originate from a man aged 50 to 60 who received an inactivated influenza vaccine.

This clonotype turned up a few times. One end of the junction is discordant with germline, which a read error may explain. The rearrangement links TRBV4-1 to TRBJ1-1; no reliable D call. Germline values: CDR1 MGHRA, CDR2 YSYEKL. CDR3 length: 15 amino acids. CDR3 loop: CASSQAGQFHAEAFF. Written as DNA, the CDR3 is TGCGCCAGCAGCCAAGCTGGCCAGTTCCACGCTGAGGCTTTCTTT.

This clonotype has a single count. The rearrangement joins TRBV4-2 to TRBJ2-7; D unresolved. Germline CDR1 and CDR2: LGHNA and YNFKEQ. V dropped 0 bases and J dropped 3 bases, with 6 bases sitting between them. There are 13 residues in the CDR3. The CDR3 DNA reads TGTGCCAGCAGCCAAGAACGTCACTACGAGCAGTACTTC. It encodes CASSQERHYEQYF.

The rearrangement links TRBV4-3 to TRBJ2-5; no firm D call. V was trimmed by 0 bases and J by 9 bases, leaving 14 bases between them. This CDR3 contains 14 residues. CDR1 LGHNA and CDR2 YSLEER come from the germline V gene. The CDR3 DNA follows: TGCGCCAGCAGCCAAGATGTAGGCCCCGACCCCCAGTACTTC. Translation: CASSQDVGPDPQYF.

This clonotype was counted at least ten times. A junction boundary mismatches the germline segment, possibly from a read error. The chain couples TRBV20-1 to TRBJ1-1, with D uncertain. CDR1 DFQATT and CDR2 SNEGSKA come from the germline V gene (reference sequence). The CDR3 totals 11 residues. For the CDR3, the DNA is TGCAGTGCTCACCGGAACTCTGAAGCTTTCTTT. It translates to CSAHRNSEAFF.

This clonotype was seen a few times. The CDR3 sequence is CASSPGRVGGYTF. In DNA, the CDR3 is TGTGCCAGCAGCCCCGGTAGGGTGGGTGGCTACACCTTC. V and J are TRBV7-2 and TRBJ1-2; D not certain. The germline V gene has CDR1 SGHTA and CDR2 FQGNSA. The CDR3 is 13 residues long. V was clipped by 5 bases and J by 7 bases, with 14 bases between them. The complete variable domain, with remaining parts taken from reference TRBV7-2 and TRBJ1-2, reads GAGVSQSPSNKVTEKGKDVELRCDPISGHTALYWYRQSLGQGLEFLIYFQGNSAPDKSGLPSDRFSAERTGGSVSTLTIQRTQQEDSAVYLCASSPGRVGGYTFGSGTRLTVV.

This clonotype has a handful of counts. V usage is TRBV6-2 or TRBV6-3 and J usage is TRBJ2-3; 10 nucleotides agree with TRBD2. Trimming removed 4 bases from V and 4 bases from J; junction bases left unmatched: 8. The CDR3 loop spans 16 amino acids. The V gene's germline CDR1 is MNHEY and CDR2 SVGEGT. The CDR3 nucleotides are TGTGCCAGCAGTTCCGCGACTAGCGGGTATGCAGATACGCAGTATTTT. This encodes CASSSATSGYADTQYF.

This clonotype showed up many times. This chain joins TRBV29-1 and TRBJ1-2; possible D gene TRBD1, 5 bases. This CDR3 region has 11 residues. Germline V gene data show CDR1 as SQVTM and CDR2 as ANQGSEA. V lost 4 bases and J lost 4, with 7 bases in between. CDR3 nucleotide sequence: TGCAGCGTTGGACAGCCCTATGGCTACACCTTC. It yields the protein CSVGQPYGYTF.

This clonotype has only a few counts. J is TRBJ1-3 and V is TRBV4-1; TRBD1 agrees at 8 bases. The V segment lost 0 bases and the J segment 1 base; nucleotides outside the gene matches: 5. This CDR3 is built from 17 residues. Germline V CDR1 and CDR2: MGHRA, YSYEKL. CDR3 sequence: CASSQDRTGGSGNTIYF. The CDR3 DNA is TGCGCCAGCAGCCAAGACCGTACAGGGGGTTCTGGAAACACCATATATTTT.

This CDR3 reads CASSTQPGQGAQPQHF. The CDR3 nucleotides read TGTGCCAGCAGTACCCAACCGGGACAGGGGGCCCAGCCCCAGCATTTT. V is TRBV6-1 and J is TRBJ1-5; the match to TRBD1 covers 12 bases. The CDR3 runs 16 residues. The ends lost 5 bases at V and 7 bases at J; junction bases unmatched: 9. Germline V gene sequence: CDR1 MNHNS, CDR2 SASEGT.

This rearrangement joins TRBV6-1 to TRBJ2-7; tentatively, D is TRBD1 (5 bases). Germline V gene lookup returns CDR1 MNHNS and CDR2 SASEGT. V lost 6 bases and J 1 base, leaving 22 bases between the germline ends. This CDR3 contains 17 residues. The CDR3 nucleotides are TGTGCCAGCAGCAAGGGGTTCCAGGGTGCGGCGTCCTACGAGCAGTACTTC. This sequence encodes CASSKGFQGAASYEQYF.

This clonotype was seen many times. The chain is built from TRBV28 and TRBJ1-2; D is perhaps TRBD1 (6 bases). The germline V gene encodes CDR1 MDHEN and CDR2 SYDVKM. Between the trimmed V and J ends, which lost 5 bases and 4 bases, there was a span of 14 bases. CDR3 length equals 14 residues. The CDR3 DNA reads as TGTGCCAGCAGTCCTCCAGAAGGGGGCTATGGCTACACCTTC. Protein: CASSPPEGGYGYTF.

The chain carries TRBV3-1 and TRBJ2-7; 12 positions agree with TRBD2. Germline trimming cut 4 bases from V and 4 bases from J; bases unmatched to any gene: 8. The CDR3 length is 16 residues. Looked up from germline, CDR1 is LGHDT and CDR2 is YNNKEL (reference sequence). CDR3: CASSPTLAGGRYEQYF. CDR3 coding DNA: TGTGCCAGCAGCCCTACTCTAGCGGGGGGGCGTTACGAGCAGTACTTC.

This chain uses TRBV20-1 with TRBJ2-1; tentative D call: TRBD1 (5 bases). Trimming shortened V by 1 base and J by 3 bases, and 10 bases separated the two germline ends. The CDR3 covers 14 residues. Germline V gene sequence: CDR1 DFQATT, CDR2 SNEGSKA (reference sequence). The CDR3 DNA is TGCAGTGCTAGAGCCTCCGACAGCTACAATGAGCAGTTCTTC. This codes for CSARASDSYNEQFF.

V usage is TRBV4-2 and J usage is TRBJ2-2; 9 bases line up with TRBD1. The germline V gene has CDR1 LGHNA and CDR2 YNFKEQ. Unmatched junction bases numbered 6, after V lost 3 bases and J lost 4 bases. This CDR3 is built from 16 residues. CDR3 bases: TGTGCCAGCAGCCAGCCGGGACAGGGCAGCACCGGGGAGCTGTTTTTT. This encodes CASSQPGQGSTGELFF.

The rearrangement uses TRBV7-8 and TRBJ2-7, with D unresolved. The CDR3 sequence is 13 residues long. Trimming took off 6 bases at V and 1 base at J, with 10 bases between the two ends. CDR1 SGHVS and CDR2 FQNEAQ come from the germline V gene. CDR3 region: CASSRVASYEQYF. The DNA of the CDR3 is TGTGCCAGCAGTCGCGTTGCTTCCTACGAGCAGTACTTC.

Of note for this clonotype: This may come from a read error, since a much larger clone is one base off. Likely a read error: the CDR3 ends without its conserved phenylalanine or tryptophan. The chain is built from TRBV12-3 or TRBV12-4 and TRBJ1-5, with 8 bases matching TRBD1. Trimming at V came to 7 bases and at J to 7 bases, leaving 6 bases not matched to a gene. This CDR3 comprises 13 residues. Here the CDR3 reads CASNQGARQPQHL. The DNA of the CDR3 is TGTGCCAGCAATCAGGGGGCGAGGCAGCCCCAGCATCTT.

The V gene is TRBV5-1, the J gene TRBJ1-5; 7 nucleotides match TRBD1. The CDR3 sequence is 15 residues long. Germline V gives CDR1 SGHRS, CDR2 YFSETQ. The J segment lost 3 bases and the V segment lost 1 base, leaving 4 bases of the junction unmatched. The CDR3 reads CASSLLGTDNQPQHF. For the CDR3, the DNA is TGCGCCAGCAGCTTGTTAGGGACAGACAATCAGCCCCAGCATTTT.

This clonotype was recorded a few times. The V and J genes are TRBV20-1 and TRBJ2-4; 8 bases are shared with TRBD1. This CDR3 contains 17 residues. The germline V gene has CDR1 DFQATT and CDR2 SNEGSKA (reference sequence). V dropped 4 bases and J dropped 0; count of bases not matched to a gene: 11. CDR3 sequence: CSANRGQGFLAKNIQYF. CDR3 bases: TGCAGTGCTAATCGCGGACAGGGCTTCCTAGCCAAAAACATTCAGTACTTC.

J is TRBJ2-5 and V is TRBV9; D is uncertain. The CDR3 consists of 15 residues. CDR1 is SGDLS, CDR2 YYNGEE, per germline. V lost 1 base, J lost 4 bases, and 14 bases lay in between. This CDR3 reads CASSVTPETIETQYF. The CDR3 DNA follows: TGTGCCAGCAGCGTAACACCAGAGACAATAGAGACCCAGTACTTC.

This clonotype appeared a few times. The J gene is TRBJ2-7, the V gene TRBV20-1; D is undetermined. The CDR3 sequence is 15 residues long. Germline assignment: CDR1 DFQATT and CDR2 SNEGSKA (reference sequence). V was shortened by 0 bases and J by 2 bases, with 14 bases between the two germline ends. The chain's CDR3 is CSARDQKGFPYEQYF. For the CDR3, the DNA is TGCAGTGCTAGAGATCAGAAAGGGTTCCCCTACGAGCAGTACTTC.

Only a few counts were recorded for this clonotype. This chain uses TRBV2 with TRBJ1-5; D might be TRBD1 (6 bases). The CDR3 has 14 residues. Germline CDR1 reads SNHLY; CDR2 reads FYNNEI. V lost 4 bases, J lost 6 bases, and 13 bases lay in between. CDR3 DNA sequence: TGTGCCAGCAGTGGCATCACAGGGAGTCAGCCCCAGCATTTT. It yields the protein CASSGITGSQPQHF.

This clonotype was detected only a few times. The chain employs TRBV5-1 and TRBJ2-3; 12 bases are shared with TRBD2. CDR3 size: 14 residues. Losses at the gene ends were 2 bases for V and 13 bases for J; bases not matched to a gene: 8. Per the germline V gene, CDR1 is SGHRS and CDR2 is YFSETQ. The CDR3 sequence is CASSFVASGGAEYF. In DNA form, the CDR3 reads TGCGCCAGCAGCTTCGTGGCTAGCGGGGGGGCCGAGTATTTT.

This clonotype was recorded many times. V gene TRBV4-3 combines with J gene TRBJ2-5; TRBD2 matches 7 bases. The V and J ends lost 4 bases and 0 bases, in that order; junction bases with no gene match: 2. The CDR3 length is 14 residues. Looked up from germline, CDR1 is LGHNA and CDR2 is YSLEER. The CDR3 here is CASSRDYHQETQYF. Written as DNA, the CDR3 is TGCGCCAGCAGCCGGGACTACCACCAAGAGACCCAGTACTTC.

The chain recombines TRBV6-2 or TRBV6-3 with TRBJ2-3; TRBD2 is a possible D gene (5 bases). Germline-derived CDR1 and CDR2 are MNHEY and SVGEGT. CDR3 length: 14 residues. The V end was cut by 6 bases, the J end by 3 bases, with 13 bases between. CDR3 coding DNA: TGTGCCAGCAGGCTCTCACTAGGAACAGATACGCAGTATTTT. This gives the protein CASRLSLGTDTQYF.

This clonotype was observed a few times. V and J are TRBV5-5 and TRBJ2-3, with unresolved D. The germline CDR1 and CDR2 sequences are SGHKS and YYEKEE (reference sequence). This CDR3 has 17 residues. The germline V and J ends were trimmed by 0 bases and 4 bases, with 18 bases remaining between them. CDR3 region: CASSLGIRLSWADTQYF. CDR3 DNA: TGTGCCAGCAGCTTGGGAATCCGGTTGAGTTGGGCAGATACGCAGTATTTT.

This clonotype was found many times. The chain employs TRBV5-8 and TRBJ1-2; tentative D call: TRBD1 (5 bases). The germline CDR1 and CDR2 sequences are SGHTS and YDEGEE. The CDR3 extends over 16 amino acids. V dropped 3 bases and J dropped 8 bases, with 23 bases sitting between them. The CDR3 DNA follows: TGTGCCAGCAGCTATGGTTGGGGCCTAAAAAAGCAGGGCTACACCTTC. This encodes CASSYGWGLKKQGYTF.

The CDR3 region is CASSSSGTAGLEEETQYF. CDR3 nucleotide sequence: TGTGCCAGCAGTAGCTCCGGGACAGCGGGACTTGAAGAAGAGACCCAGTACTTC. This sequence joins TRBV6-1 and TRBJ2-5; the D gene could be TRBD1 or TRBD2 (7 bases each). Germline V gives CDR1 MNHNS, CDR2 SASEGT. The CDR3 is 18 residues long. The V and J ends lost 5 bases and 3 bases respectively, with 25 bases between them.

This clonotype was detected a few times. This chain connects TRBV2 to TRBJ1-6, with D maybe TRBD1 (5 bases). V was trimmed by 4 bases and J by 12 bases, leaving 13 bases between them. This CDR3 spans 13 amino acids. Germline CDR1 is SNHLY and CDR2 is FYNNEI. The CDR3 sequence: CASSGWGRGPLHF. The CDR3 bases are TGTGCCAGCAGTGGATGGGGACGGGGACCCCTCCACTTT.

This clonotype appeared a few times. The chain links TRBV12-3 or TRBV12-4 to TRBJ1-6, with a possible D match to TRBD1 (5 bases). Between the trimmed V and J ends, which lost 3 bases and 7 bases, there was a span of 10 bases. This CDR3 has 14 residues. In DNA, the CDR3 is TGTGCCAGCAGTTTCAGGGAGGGGAATTCACCCCTCCACTTT. It yields the protein CASSFREGNSPLHF.